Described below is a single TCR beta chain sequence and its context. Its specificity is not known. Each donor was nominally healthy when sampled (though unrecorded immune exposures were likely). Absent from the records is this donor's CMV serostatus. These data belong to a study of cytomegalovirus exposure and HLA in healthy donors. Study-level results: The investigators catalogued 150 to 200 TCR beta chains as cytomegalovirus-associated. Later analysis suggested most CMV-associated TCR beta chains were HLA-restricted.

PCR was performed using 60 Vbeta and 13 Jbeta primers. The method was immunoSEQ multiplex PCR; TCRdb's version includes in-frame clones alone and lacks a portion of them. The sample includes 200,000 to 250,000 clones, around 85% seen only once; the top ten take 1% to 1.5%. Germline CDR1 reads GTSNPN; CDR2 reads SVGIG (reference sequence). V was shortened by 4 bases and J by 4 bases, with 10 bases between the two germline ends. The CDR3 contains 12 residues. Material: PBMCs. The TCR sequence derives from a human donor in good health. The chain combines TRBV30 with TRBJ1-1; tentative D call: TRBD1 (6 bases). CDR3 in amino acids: CAWTWGPTEAFF. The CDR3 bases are TGTGCCTGGACCTGGGGGCCCACTGAAGCTTTCTTT.